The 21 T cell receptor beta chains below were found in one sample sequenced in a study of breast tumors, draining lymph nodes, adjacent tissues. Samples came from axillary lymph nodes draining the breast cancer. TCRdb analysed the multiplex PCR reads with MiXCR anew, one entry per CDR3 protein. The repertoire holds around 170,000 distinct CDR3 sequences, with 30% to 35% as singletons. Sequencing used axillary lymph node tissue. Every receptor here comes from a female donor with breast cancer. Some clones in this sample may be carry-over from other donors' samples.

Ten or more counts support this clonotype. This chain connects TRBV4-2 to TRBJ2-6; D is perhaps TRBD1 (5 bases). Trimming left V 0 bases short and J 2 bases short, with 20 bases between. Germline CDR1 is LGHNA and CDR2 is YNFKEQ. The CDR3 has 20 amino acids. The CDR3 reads CASSQDNFRAWVAGANVLTF. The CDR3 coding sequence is TGTGCCAGCAGCCAAGATAATTTCAGGGCTTGGGTGGCTGGGGCCAACGTCCTGACTTTC.

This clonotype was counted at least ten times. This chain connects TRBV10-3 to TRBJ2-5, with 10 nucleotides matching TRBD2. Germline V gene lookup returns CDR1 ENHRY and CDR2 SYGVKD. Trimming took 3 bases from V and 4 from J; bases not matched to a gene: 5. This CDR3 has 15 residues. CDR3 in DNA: TGTGCCATCAGTGAAACTAGCGGGGCCTCAGAGACCCAGTACTTC. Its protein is CAISETSGASETQYF.

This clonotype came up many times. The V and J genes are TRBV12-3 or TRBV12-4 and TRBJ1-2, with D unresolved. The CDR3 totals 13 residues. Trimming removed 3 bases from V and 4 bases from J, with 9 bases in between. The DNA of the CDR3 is TGTGCCAGCAGTTTTAGTAGAATCTATGGCTACACCTTC. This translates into CASSFSRIYGYTF.

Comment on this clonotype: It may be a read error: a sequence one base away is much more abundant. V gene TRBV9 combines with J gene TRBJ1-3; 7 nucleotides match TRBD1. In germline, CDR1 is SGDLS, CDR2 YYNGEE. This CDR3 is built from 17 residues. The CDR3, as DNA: TGTGCCAGCAGCGACCGAACAGGGGTCCTCTCTGGAACCACCATATATTTT. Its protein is CASSDRTGVLSGTTIYF.

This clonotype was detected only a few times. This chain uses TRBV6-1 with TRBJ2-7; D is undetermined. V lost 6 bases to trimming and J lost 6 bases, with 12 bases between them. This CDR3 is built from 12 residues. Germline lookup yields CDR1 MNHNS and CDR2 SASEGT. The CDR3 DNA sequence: TGTGCCAGCAGCCGGGCTACCGGCGAGCAGTACTTC. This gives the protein CASSRATGEQYF.

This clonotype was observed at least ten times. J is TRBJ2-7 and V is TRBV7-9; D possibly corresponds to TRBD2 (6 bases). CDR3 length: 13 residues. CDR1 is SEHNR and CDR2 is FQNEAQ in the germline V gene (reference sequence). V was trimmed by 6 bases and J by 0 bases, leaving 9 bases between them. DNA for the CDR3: TGTGCCAGCAGGGAGGGAAGCTCCTACGAGCAGTACTTC. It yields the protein CASREGSSYEQYF.

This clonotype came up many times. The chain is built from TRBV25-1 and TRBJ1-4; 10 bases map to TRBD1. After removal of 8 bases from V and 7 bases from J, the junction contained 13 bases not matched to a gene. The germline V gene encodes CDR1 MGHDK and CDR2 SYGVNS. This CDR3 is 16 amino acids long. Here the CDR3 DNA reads TGTGCCAGCCGGGGCCCTCGGGACAGGGGTTCTGAAAAACTGTTTTTT. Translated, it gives CASRGPRDRGSEKLFF.

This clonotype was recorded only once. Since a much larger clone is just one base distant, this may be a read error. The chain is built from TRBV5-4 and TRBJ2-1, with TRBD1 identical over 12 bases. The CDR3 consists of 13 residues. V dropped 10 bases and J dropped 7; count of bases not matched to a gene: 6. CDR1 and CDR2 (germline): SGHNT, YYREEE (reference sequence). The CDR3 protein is CASGTGGPNEQFF. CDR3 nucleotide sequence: TGTGCCTCGGGGACAGGGGGCCCAAATGAGCAGTTCTTC. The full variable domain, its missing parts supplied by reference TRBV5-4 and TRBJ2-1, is ETGVTQSPTHLIKTRGQQVTLRCSSQSGHNTVSWYQQALGQGPQFIFQYYREEENGRGNFPPRFSGLQFPNYSSELNVNALELDDSALYLCASGTGGPNEQFFGPGTRLTVL.

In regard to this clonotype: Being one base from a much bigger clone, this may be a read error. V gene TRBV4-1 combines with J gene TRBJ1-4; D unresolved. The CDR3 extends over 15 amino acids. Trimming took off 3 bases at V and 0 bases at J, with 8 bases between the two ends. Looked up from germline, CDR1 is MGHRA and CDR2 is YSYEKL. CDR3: CASSQRATTNEKLFF. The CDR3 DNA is TGCGCCAGCAGCCAGAGGGCTACAACTAATGAAAAACTGTTTTTT.

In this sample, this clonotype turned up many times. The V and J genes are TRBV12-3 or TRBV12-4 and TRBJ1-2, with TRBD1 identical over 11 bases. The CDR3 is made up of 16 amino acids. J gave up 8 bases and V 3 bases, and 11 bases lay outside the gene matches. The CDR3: CASSLEARTGGGGYTF. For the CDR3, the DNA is TGTGCCAGCAGTTTGGAAGCCAGGACAGGGGGCGGGGGCTACACCTTC.

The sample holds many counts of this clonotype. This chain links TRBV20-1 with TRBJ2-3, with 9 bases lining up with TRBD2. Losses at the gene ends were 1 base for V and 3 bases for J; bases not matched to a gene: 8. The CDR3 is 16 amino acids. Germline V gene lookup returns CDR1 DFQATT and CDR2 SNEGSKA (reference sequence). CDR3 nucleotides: TGCAGTGCTAGAGGGGTACTAGCGGGTGGGACAGATACGCAGTATTTT. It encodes CSARGVLAGGTDTQYF.

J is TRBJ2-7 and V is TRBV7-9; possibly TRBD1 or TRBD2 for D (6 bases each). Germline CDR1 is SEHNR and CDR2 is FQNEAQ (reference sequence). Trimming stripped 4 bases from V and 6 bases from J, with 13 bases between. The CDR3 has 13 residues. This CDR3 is CASSSLGGGEQYF. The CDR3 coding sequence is TGTGCCAGCAGCTCCCTCGGAGGGGGCGAGCAGTACTTC.

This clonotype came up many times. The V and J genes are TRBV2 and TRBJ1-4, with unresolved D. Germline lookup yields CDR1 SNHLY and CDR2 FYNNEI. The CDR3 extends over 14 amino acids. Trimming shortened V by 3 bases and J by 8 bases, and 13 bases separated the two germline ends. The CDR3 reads CASSDRVSDEKLFF. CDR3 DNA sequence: TGTGCCAGCAGTGATAGGGTTTCTGACGAAAAACTGTTTTTT.

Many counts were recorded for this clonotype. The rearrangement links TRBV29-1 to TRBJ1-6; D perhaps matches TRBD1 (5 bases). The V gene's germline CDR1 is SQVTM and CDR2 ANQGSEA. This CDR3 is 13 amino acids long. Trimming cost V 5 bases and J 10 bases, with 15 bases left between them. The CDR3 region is CSVSSGRRSPLHF. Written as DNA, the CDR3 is TGCAGCGTTTCTTCAGGGAGGCGATCACCCCTCCACTTT. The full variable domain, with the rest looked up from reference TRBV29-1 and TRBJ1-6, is SAVISQKPSRDICQRGTSLTIQCQVDSQVTMMFWYRQQPGQSLTLIATANQGSEATYESGFVIDKFPISRPNLTFSTLTVSNMSPEDSSIYLCSVSSGRRSPLHFGNGTRLTVT.

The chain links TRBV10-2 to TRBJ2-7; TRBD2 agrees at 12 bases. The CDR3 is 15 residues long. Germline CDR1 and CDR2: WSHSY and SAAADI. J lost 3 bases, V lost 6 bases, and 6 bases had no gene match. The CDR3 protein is CASRITSGRFYEQYF. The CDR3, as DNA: TGCGCCAGCAGGATTACTAGCGGGAGGTTCTACGAGCAGTACTTC.

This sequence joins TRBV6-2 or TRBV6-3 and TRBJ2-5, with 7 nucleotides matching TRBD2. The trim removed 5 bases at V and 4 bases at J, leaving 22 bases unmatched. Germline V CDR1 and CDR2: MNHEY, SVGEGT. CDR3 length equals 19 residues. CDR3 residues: CASSHRGVRSGALSETQYF. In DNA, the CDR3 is TGTGCCAGCAGTCACCGCGGGGTGAGAAGCGGGGCGCTCTCAGAGACCCAGTACTTC.

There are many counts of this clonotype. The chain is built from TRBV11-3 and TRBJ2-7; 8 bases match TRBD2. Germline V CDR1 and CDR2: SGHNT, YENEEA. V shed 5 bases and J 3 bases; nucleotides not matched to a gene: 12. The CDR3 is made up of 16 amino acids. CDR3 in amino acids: CASSKQDRTSLYEQYF. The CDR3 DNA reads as TGTGCCAGCAGCAAACAAGACAGGACTAGCCTCTACGAGCAGTACTTC.

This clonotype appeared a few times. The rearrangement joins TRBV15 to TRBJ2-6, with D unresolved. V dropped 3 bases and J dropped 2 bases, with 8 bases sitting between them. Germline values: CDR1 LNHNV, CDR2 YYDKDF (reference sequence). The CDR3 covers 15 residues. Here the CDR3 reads CATSRPSTGANVLTF. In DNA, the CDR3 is TGTGCCACCAGCAGGCCTTCAACTGGGGCCAACGTCCTGACTTTC.

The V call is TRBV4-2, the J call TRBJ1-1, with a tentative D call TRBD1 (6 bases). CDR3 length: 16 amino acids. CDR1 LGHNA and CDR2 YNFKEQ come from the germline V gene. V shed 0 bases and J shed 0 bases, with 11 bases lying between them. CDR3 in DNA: TGTGCCAGCAGCCAAGAAGGGGGAGCCATGAACACTGAAGCTTTCTTT. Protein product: CASSQEGGAMNTEAFF.

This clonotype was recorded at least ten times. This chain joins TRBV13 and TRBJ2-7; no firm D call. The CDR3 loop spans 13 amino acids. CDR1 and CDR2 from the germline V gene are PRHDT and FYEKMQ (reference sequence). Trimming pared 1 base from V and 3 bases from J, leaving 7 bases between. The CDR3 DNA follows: TGTGCCAGCAGCTTAGCCACTGGCTACGAGCAGTACTTC. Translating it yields CASSLATGYEQYF. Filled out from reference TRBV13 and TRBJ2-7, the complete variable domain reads AAGVIQSPRHLIKEKRETATLKCYPIPRHDTVYWYQQGPGQDPQFLISFYEKMQSDKGSIPDRFSAQQFSDYHSELNMSSLELGDSALYFCASSLATGYEQYFGPGTRLTVT.

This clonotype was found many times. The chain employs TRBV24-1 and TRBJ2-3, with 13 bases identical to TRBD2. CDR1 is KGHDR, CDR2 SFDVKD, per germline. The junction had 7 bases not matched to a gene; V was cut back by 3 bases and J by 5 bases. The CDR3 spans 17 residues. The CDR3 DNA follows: TGTGCCACCAGTGATGCCGGGACTAGCGGGAATATAGATACGCAGTATTTT. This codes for CATSDAGTSGNIDTQYF.